This is a list of T cell receptor beta chains from one sample in a study of T-cell reconstitution after alpha-beta-depleted transplantation in children. TCRdb called the PCR reads again in MiXCR, with one record for every CDR3 protein. The sample consists of around 450,000 distinct CDR3 sequences, about 40% of them appearing once. Here the sequenced sample was PBMCs, taken before TCRalphabeta/CD19-depleted stem cell transplant. The receptors shown here come from a girl aged 2-10 years with aplastic anemia, due to receive a stem cell transplant. The CDR3 runs from the conserved cysteine through the conserved F or W. D genes are given only for firm matches. Expanded clones get a size class; other rows say once, few or many, or leave the size out.

D gene	clone size	J gene	V gene	CDR3 DNA	CDR3 protein
-	-	TRBJ2-7	TRBV5-1	TGCGCCAGCAGCCTCAGTCCAGGGATGAACTACGAGCAGTACTTC	CASSLSPGMNYEQYF
-	few	TRBJ1-3	TRBV15	TGTGCCACCAGCAGAGAAGCGGGAAACACCATATATTTT	CATSREAGNTIYF
-	once	TRBJ2-7	TRBV28	TGTGCCAGCAGTTTGAGAACAGGTGTCTACGAGCAGTACTTC	CASSLRTGVYEQYF
TRBD1	-	TRBJ2-5	TRBV5-6	TGTGCCAGCAGCTTCCGCGGACAGGGGGCGCGGGAGACCCAGTACTTC	CASSFRGQGARETQYF
TRBD1	few	TRBJ1-2	TRBV4-1	TGCGCCAGCAGCCAGCAGGGGAGTCGGGACAGGGGTTATGGCTACACCTTC	CASSQQGSRDRGYGYTF
TRBD1	-	TRBJ1-2	TRBV12-3/TRBV12-4	TGTGCCAGCAGTTACGAAGGGACAGCCACAAACTATGGCTACACCTTC	CASSYEGTATNYGYTF
-	-	TRBJ2-3	TRBV25-1	TGTGCCAGCAGTGAAGTCTGGCCAGATACGCAGTATTTT	CASSEVWPDTQYF
-	few	TRBJ2-1	TRBV7-6	TGTGCCAGCAGCGCTTATCTCTACAATGAGCAGTTCTTC	CASSAYLYNEQFF
TRBD2	-	TRBJ2-1	TRBV7-9	TGTGCCAGCAGCCGGACTAGCGGGAAGATTGAGCAGTTCTTC	CASSRTSGKIEQFF
TRBD2	-	TRBJ2-7	TRBV4-2	TGTGCCAGCAGCCAAGTGAGAGCGGGAGGGGAGACCTACGAGCAGTACTTC	CASSQVRAGGETYEQYF
-	few	TRBJ2-3	TRBV12-3/TRBV12-4	TGTGCCAGCCGAACCCGGGCAACGAGCACAGATACGCAGTATTTT	CASRTRATSTDTQYF
TRBD2	-	TRBJ2-7	TRBV20-1	TGCAGTGCTACGAACCTAGCGGGGGGGCTCTACGAGCAGTACTTC	CSATNLAGGLYEQYF
-	few	TRBJ1-2	TRBV12-3/TRBV12-4	TGTGCCAGCAGTTCCGACAACAGGGCAGCCTATGGCTACACCTTC	CASSSDNRAAYGYTF
-	few	TRBJ2-7	TRBV20-1	TGCAGTGCTAACCCGGGACGCCAATACGAGCAGTACTTC	CSANPGRQYEQYF
-	-	TRBJ2-7	TRBV6-1	TGTGCCAGCAGCCCCCCAGGTCTCTACGAGCAGTACTTC	CASSPPGLYEQYF
-	many	TRBJ2-1	TRBV15	TGTGCCACCAGCAGAGTGTCTCGTGAGCAGTTCTTC	CATSRVSREQFF
TRBD1	many	TRBJ2-5	TRBV29-1	TGCAGCGTGGGCGGGACAGGGGGCGAGAAAAAGACCCAGTACTTC	CSVGGTGGEKKTQYF
TRBD1	-	TRBJ2-2	TRBV28	TGTGCCAGCAGGCCTTCTGGGACAGGGGGTTTGTTGGGGACCGGGGAGCTGTTTTTT	CASRPSGTGGLLGTGELFF
-	-	TRBJ1-5	TRBV6-1	TGTGCCAGCAGTGAGTACCCGAATCAGCCCCAGCATTTT	CASSEYPNQPQHF
-	-	TRBJ1-4	TRBV29-1	TGCAGCGTCGACCCTGGGCAGGACGGAAAACTGTTTTTT	CSVDPGQDGKLFF
-	many	TRBJ2-5	TRBV20-1	TGCAGTGCTCTTTCTCGAGAGACCCAGTACTTC	CSALSRETQYF
TRBD2	-	TRBJ2-1	TRBV20-1	TGCAGTGCACCAGGGCCTAGCGGGGCGTACAATGAGCAGTTCTTC	CSAPGPSGAYNEQFF
-	-	TRBJ2-7	TRBV20-1	TGCAGTGCTACCCCCTCCAACAGGGCTGGGGAGCAGTACTTC	CSATPSNRAGEQYF
-	few	TRBJ1-2	TRBV7-2	TGTGCCAGCAGCTTACCCCAGGAGTATGGCTACACCTTC	CASSLPQEYGYTF
TRBD2	-	TRBJ2-1	TRBV5-1	TGCGCCAGCAGCCCCTGGACTAGCCATGAAAATGAGCAGTTCTTC	CASSPWTSHENEQFF
TRBD1	few	TRBJ1-2	TRBV20-1	TGCAGTGCTAGAGTGGGGACAGGGTTTAACTATGGCTACACCTTC	CSARVGTGFNYGYTF
-	few	TRBJ2-3	TRBV6-2/TRBV6-3	TGTGCCAGCAGACAACAGGGGAGGGCAGATACGCAGTATTTT	CASRQQGRADTQYF
-	many	TRBJ1-1	TRBV3-1	TGTGCCAGCAGGCGAAACACTGAAGCTTTCTTT	CASRRNTEAFF
-	-	TRBJ1-5	TRBV6-5	TGTGCCAGCAGTTACTCGTGGGGTTCAGGCAATCAGCCCCAGCATTTT	CASSYSWGSGNQPQHF
-	few	TRBJ2-3	TRBV6-5	TGTGCCAGCAGTTACGGACCCCTTAGGGATACGCAGTATTTT	CASSYGPLRDTQYF
TRBD2	many	TRBJ2-1	TRBV20-1	TGCAGTGCTAGAGTGTCTAGCGGGAGAGATGAGCAGTTCTTC	CSARVSSGRDEQFF
-	few	TRBJ2-3	TRBV5-1	TGCGCCAGCAGCATGCAGGTAGCGGCGTATGGCACAGATACGCAGTATTTT	CASSMQVAAYGTDTQYF
-	-	TRBJ2-4	TRBV9	TGTGCCAGCAGCGTAGGGGACATTCAGTACTTC	CASSVGDIQYF
TRBD1	-	TRBJ2-1	TRBV9	TGTGCCAGCAGCGTAGACTTGCGGGGACAGGGGACTGAGCAGTTCTTC	CASSVDLRGQGTEQFF
-	-	TRBJ1-4	TRBV5-1	TGCGCCAGCAGCCCCGATCCGGGTGGGAGTGAAAAACTGTTTTTT	CASSPDPGGSEKLFF
-	-	TRBJ2-3	TRBV20-1	TGCAGTGCTAAAAGGGGGGCAGGGGGCACAGATACGCAGTATTTT	CSAKRGAGGTDTQYF
TRBD1	-	TRBJ1-4	TRBV7-2	TGTGCCAGCAGTTTCGACAGGGGGGGAGAAAAACTGTTTTTT	CASSFDRGGEKLFF
-	many	TRBJ2-1	TRBV7-9	TGTGCCAGCAGTCGGGTGGGCCGCTCCTACAATGAGCAGTTCTTC	CASSRVGRSYNEQFF
-	-	TRBJ2-7	TRBV20-1	TGCAGTGCTAGCCCCGGGGGCCGACTCTCCTACGAGCAGTACTTC	CSASPGGRLSYEQYF
TRBD1	few	TRBJ2-3	TRBV7-6	TGTGCCAGCAGCCTACTGACAGGGCCCACAGATACGCAGTATTTT	CASSLLTGPTDTQYF
TRBD1	-	TRBJ1-6	TRBV5-1	TGCGCCAGCAGCTTTGACAGGGTAGGATCACCCCTCCACTTT	CASSFDRVGSPLHF
-	-	TRBJ1-1	TRBV5-1	TGCGCCAGCAGGAGAGACAGCGGCGTGCTGGAAGCTTTCTTT	CASRRDSGVLEAFF
TRBD1	-	TRBJ2-2	TRBV28	TGTGCCAGCAGGTTCGGGACAGGGTATAACACCGGGGAGCTGTTTTTT	CASRFGTGYNTGELFF
TRBD2	-	TRBJ2-5	TRBV7-9	TGTGCCAGCAGGGGTCCTAGCGGGAAGAGCGAGGAGACCCAGTACTTC	CASRGPSGKSEETQYF
-	-	TRBJ2-7	TRBV12-3/TRBV12-4	TGTGCCAGCAGTTTAAGGCCGGGGCAGGGAAGGCAGGCCTACGAGCAGTACTTC	CASSLRPGQGRQAYEQYF
-	many	TRBJ1-2	TRBV5-1	TGCGCCAGCAGCCAAACCACAGGGATCTATGGCTACACCTTC	CASSQTTGIYGYTF
-	-	TRBJ2-3	TRBV24-1	TGTGCCACCAGTGATTCAGGGGCGCCCACAGATACGCAGTATTTT	CATSDSGAPTDTQYF
TRBD1	-	TRBJ2-5	TRBV3-1	TGTGCCAGCAGCCAAGCAGGGGGAAAGACCCAGTACTTC	CASSQAGGKTQYF
TRBD1	many	TRBJ1-1	TRBV29-1	TGCAGCGCCCACGGGACAGCAGTGAACACTGAAGCTTTCTTT	CSAHGTAVNTEAFF
-	many	TRBJ1-1	TRBV20-1	TGCAGTGCTAGTGACACGGGAAAACAGGGTGAAGCTTTCTTT	CSASDTGKQGEAFF
TRBD2	-	TRBJ2-3	TRBV15	TGTGCCACCAGCAGAGGACTAGCGGGAGGCCGGGGCACAGATACGCAGTATTTT	CATSRGLAGGRGTDTQYF